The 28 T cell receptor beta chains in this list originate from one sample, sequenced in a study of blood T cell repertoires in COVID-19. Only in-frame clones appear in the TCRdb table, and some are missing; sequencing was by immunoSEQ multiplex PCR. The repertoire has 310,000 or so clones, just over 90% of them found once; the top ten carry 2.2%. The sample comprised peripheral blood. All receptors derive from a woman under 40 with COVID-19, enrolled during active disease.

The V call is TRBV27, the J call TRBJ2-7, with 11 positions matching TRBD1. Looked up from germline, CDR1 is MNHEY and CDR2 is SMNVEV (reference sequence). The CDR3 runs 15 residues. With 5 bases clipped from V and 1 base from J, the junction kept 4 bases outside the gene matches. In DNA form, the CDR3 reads TGTGCCAGCAGTATAGGGACAGGGGGTTCCTACGAGCAGTACTTC. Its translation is CASSIGTGGSYEQYF.

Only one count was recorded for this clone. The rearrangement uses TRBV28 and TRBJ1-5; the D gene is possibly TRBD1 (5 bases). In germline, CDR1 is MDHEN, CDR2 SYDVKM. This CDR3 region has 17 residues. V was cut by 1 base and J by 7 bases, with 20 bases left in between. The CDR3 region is CASSLYLGGGVDQPQHF. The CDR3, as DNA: TGTGCCAGCAGTTTATATTTGGGTGGGGGGGTGGACCAGCCCCAGCATTTT.

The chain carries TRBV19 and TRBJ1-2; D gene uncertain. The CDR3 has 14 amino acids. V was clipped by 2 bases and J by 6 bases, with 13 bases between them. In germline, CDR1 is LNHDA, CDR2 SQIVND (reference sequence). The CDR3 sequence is CASSIRGGGNGYTF. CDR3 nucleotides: TGTGCCAGTAGTATAAGAGGCGGCGGGAATGGCTACACCTTC.

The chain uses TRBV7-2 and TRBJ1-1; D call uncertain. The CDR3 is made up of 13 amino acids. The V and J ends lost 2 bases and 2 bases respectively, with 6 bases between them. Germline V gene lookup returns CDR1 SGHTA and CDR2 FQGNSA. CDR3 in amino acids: CASSLQVNTEAFF. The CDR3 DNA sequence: TGTGCCAGCAGCTTACAGGTTAACACTGAAGCTTTCTTT.

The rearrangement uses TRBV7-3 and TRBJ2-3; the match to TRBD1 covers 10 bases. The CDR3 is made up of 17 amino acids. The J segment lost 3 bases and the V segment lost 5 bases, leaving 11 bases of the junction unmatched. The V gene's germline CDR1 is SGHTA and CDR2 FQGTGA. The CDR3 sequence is CASSPGQGISGTDTQYF. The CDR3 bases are TGTGCCAGCAGCCCGGGACAGGGGATAAGTGGGACAGATACGCAGTATTTT.

In DNA, the CDR3 is TGTGCCAGCAGCTTAGGCATCGGACACCCGAACACTGAAGCTTTCTTT. Protein: CASSLGIGHPNTEAFF. The chain combines TRBV11-2 with TRBJ1-1, with D possibly TRBD1 on 5 matching bases. Trimming removed 1 base at V and 1 base at J, with 13 bases between. Germline CDR1 reads SGHAT; CDR2 reads FQNNGV. The CDR3 is 16 residues long. The variable domain in full, with the rest retrieved from reference TRBV11-2 and TRBJ1-1, is EAGVAQSPRYKIIEKRQSVAFWCNPISGHATLYWYQQILGQGPKLLIQFQNNGVVDDSQLPKDRFSAERLKGVDSTLKIQPAKLEDSAVYLCASSLGIGHPNTEAFFGQGTRLTVV.

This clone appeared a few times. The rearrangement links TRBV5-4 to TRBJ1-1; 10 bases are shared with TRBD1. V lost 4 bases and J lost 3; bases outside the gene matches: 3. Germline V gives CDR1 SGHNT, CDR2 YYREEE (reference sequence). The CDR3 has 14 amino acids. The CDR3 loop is CASSVGTGDTEAFF. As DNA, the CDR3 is TGTGCCAGCAGCGTTGGGACAGGGGACACTGAAGCTTTCTTT.

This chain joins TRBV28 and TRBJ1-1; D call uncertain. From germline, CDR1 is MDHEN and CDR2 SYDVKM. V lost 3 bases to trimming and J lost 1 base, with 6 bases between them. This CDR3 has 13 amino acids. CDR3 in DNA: TGTGCCAGCAGTTTGAGGAAGAACACTGAAGCTTTCTTT. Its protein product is CASSLRKNTEAFF. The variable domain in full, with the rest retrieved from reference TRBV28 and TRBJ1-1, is DVKVTQSSRYLVKRTGEKVFLECVQDMDHENMFWYRQDPGLGLRLIYFSYDVKMKEKGDIPEGYSVSREKKERFSLILESASTNQTSMYLCASSLRKNTEAFFGQGTRLTVV.

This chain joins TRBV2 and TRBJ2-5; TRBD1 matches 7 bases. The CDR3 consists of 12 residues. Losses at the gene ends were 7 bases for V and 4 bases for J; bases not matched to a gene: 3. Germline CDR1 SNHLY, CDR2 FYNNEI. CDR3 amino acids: CASTPGGETQYF. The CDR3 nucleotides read TGTGCCAGCACCCCAGGGGGAGAGACCCAGTACTTC.

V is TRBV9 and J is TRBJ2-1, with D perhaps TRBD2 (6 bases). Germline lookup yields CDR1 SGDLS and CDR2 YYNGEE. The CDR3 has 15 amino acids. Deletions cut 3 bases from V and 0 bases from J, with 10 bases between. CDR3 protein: CASSASDRSYNEQFF. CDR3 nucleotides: TGTGCCAGCAGCGCTAGCGACCGCTCCTACAATGAGCAGTTCTTC.

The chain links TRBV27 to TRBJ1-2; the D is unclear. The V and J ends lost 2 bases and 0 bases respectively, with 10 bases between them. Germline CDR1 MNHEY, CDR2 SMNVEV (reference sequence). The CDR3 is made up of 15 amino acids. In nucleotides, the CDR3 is TGTGCCAGCAGTTTAGGGCGAGAAGCTAACTATGGCTACACCTTC. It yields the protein CASSLGREANYGYTF.

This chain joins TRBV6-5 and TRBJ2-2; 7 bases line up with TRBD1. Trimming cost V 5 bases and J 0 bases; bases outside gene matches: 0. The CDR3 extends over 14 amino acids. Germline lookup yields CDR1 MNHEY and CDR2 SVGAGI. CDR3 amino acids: CASSQGANTGELFF. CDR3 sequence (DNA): TGTGCCAGCAGTCAGGGGGCGAACACCGGGGAGCTGTTTTTT.

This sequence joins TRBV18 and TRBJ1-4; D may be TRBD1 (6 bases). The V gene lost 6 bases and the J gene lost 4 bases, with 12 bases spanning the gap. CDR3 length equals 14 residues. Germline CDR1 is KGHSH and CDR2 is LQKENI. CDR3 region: CASSLDRYNEKLFF. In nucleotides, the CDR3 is TGTGCCAGCTCCCTGGACAGATATAATGAAAAACTGTTTTTT. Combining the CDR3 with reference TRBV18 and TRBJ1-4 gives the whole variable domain NAGVMQNPRHLVRRRGQEARLRCSPMKGHSHVYWYRQLPEEGLKFMVYLQKENIIDESGMPKERFSAEFPKEGPSILRIQQVVRGDSAAYFCASSLDRYNEKLFFGSGTQLSVL.

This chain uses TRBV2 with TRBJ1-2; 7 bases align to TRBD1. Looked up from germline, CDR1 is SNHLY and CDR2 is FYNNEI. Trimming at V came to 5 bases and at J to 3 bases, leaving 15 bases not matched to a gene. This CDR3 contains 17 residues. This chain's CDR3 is CASSPPGTEGRHYGYTF. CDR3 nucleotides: TGTGCCAGCAGTCCTCCCGGGACAGAAGGCAGGCACTATGGCTACACCTTC.

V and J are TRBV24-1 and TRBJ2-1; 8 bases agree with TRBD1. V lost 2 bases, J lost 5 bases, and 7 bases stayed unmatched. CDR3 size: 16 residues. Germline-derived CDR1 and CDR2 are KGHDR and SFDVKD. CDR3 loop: CATSDSRQGTDNEQFF. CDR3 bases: TGTGCCACCAGTGATTCGCGACAGGGGACCGACAATGAGCAGTTCTTC.

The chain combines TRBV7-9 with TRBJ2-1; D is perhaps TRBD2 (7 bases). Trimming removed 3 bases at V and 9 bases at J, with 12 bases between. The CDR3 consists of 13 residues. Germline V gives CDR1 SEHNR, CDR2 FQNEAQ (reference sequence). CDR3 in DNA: TGTGCCAGCAGCTTGGGGGGGCAGGGTGAGCAGTTCTTC. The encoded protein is CASSLGGQGEQFF.

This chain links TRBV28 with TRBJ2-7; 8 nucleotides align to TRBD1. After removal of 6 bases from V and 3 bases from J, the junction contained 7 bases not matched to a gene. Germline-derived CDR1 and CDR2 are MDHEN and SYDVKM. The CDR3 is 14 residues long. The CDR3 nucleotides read TGTGCCAGCAGGGCCGGGACAGGTATCTACGAGCAGTACTTC. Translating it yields CASRAGTGIYEQYF.

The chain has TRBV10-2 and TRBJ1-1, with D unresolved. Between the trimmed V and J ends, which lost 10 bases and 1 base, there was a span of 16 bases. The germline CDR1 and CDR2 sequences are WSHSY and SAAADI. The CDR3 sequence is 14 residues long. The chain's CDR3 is CATRGPNGNTEAFF. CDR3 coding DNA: TGCGCCACCCGCGGGCCAAATGGGAACACTGAAGCTTTCTTT.

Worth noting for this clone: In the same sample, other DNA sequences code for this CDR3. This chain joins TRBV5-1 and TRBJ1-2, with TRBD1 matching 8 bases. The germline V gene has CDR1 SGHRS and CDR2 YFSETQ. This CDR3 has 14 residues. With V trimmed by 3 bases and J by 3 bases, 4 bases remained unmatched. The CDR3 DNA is TGCGCCAGCAGCTCCGGGACAGGAGACTATGGCTACACCTTC. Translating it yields CASSSGTGDYGYTF.

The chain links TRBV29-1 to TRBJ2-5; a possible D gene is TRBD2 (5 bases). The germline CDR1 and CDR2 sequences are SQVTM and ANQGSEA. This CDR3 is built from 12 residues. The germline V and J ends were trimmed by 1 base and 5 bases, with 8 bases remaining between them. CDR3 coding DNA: TGCAGCGTTGAAGCGGGGTGGGAGACCCAGTACTTC. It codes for CSVEAGWETQYF.

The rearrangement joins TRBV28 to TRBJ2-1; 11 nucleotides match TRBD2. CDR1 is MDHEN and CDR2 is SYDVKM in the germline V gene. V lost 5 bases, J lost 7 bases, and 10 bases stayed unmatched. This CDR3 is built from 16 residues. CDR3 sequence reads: CASSPQTSGMLNEQFF. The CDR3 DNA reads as TGTGCCAGCAGTCCCCAGACTAGCGGGATGTTAAATGAGCAGTTCTTC.

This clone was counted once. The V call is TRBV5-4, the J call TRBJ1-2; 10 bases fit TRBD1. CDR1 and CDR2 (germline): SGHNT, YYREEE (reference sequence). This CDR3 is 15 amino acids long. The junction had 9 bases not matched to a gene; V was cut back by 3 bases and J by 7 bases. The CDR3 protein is CASSSGQGLWSGYTF. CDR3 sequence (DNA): TGTGCCAGCAGCTCGGGACAGGGGCTTTGGAGTGGCTACACCTTC.

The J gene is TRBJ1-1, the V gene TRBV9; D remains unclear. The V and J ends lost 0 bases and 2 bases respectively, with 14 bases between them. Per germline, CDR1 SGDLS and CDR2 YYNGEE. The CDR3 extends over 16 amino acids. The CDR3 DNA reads TGTGCCAGCAGCGTAGTAGGACCTTCGGGAAACACTGAAGCTTTCTTT. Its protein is CASSVVGPSGNTEAFF.

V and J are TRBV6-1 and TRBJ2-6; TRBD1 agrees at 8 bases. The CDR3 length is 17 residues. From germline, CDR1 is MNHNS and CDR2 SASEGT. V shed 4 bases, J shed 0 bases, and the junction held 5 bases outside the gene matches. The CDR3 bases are TGTGCCAGCAGTGTACAGGGGGAAGGCTCTGGGGCCAACGTCCTGACTTTC. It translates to CASSVQGEGSGANVLTF.

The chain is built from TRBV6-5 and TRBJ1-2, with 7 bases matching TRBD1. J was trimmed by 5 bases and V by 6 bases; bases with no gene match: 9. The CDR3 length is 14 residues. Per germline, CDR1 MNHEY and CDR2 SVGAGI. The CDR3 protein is CASSLRAGGYGYTF. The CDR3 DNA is TGTGCCAGCAGCCTAAGAGCAGGGGGATATGGCTACACCTTC.

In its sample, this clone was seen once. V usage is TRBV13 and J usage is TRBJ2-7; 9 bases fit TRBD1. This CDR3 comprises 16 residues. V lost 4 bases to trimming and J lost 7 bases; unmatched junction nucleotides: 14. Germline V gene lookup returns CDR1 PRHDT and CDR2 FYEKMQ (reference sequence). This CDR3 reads CASSSSGTGRTFEQYF. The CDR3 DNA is TGTGCCAGCAGCTCAAGCGGGACAGGGCGGACCTTTGAGCAGTACTTC. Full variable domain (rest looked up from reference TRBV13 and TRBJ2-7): AAGVIQSPRHLIKEKRETATLKCYPIPRHDTVYWYQQGPGQDPQFLISFYEKMQSDKGSIPDRFSAQQFSDYHSELNMSSLELGDSALYFCASSSSGTGRTFEQYFGPGTRLTVT.

The chain's CDR3 is CASSLGLNEQFF. CDR3 nucleotides: TGTGCCAGCAGCTTGGGACTCAATGAGCAGTTCTTC. This chain uses TRBV7-9 with TRBJ2-1, with D perhaps matching TRBD2 (6 bases). With 3 bases removed from V and 6 bases from J, the gap between germline ends came to 6 bases. CDR3 length: 12 amino acids. The germline gives CDR1 SEHNR, CDR2 FQNEAQ (reference sequence).

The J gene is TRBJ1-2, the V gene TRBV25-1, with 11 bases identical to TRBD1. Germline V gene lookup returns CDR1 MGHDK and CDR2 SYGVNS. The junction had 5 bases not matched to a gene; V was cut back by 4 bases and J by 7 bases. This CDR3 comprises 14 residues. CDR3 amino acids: CASSASGTGGGYTF. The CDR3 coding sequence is TGTGCCAGCAGTGCGTCCGGGACAGGGGGTGGCTACACCTTC.